One and the same sample provided the 11 T cell receptor beta chains below, sequenced in a study of STAT5B mutations in CD4+ large granular lymphocyte leukemia. Here immunoSEQ multiplex PCR was the method, and the copy in TCRdb shows in-frame clones only, minus some. The table records almost 20,000 clones, about 81% of them present only once. The sample consisted of CD4+ T cells from blood buffy coats. These receptors originate from a human donor in good health.

The chain links TRBV30 to TRBJ2-1, with TRBD1 matching over 9 bases. This CDR3 has 15 amino acids. J was trimmed by 4 bases and V by 2 bases; bases with no gene match: 6. Germline CDR1 is GTSNPN and CDR2 is SVGIG (reference sequence). Here the CDR3 reads CAWSKGQGSYNEQFF. As DNA, the CDR3 is TGTGCCTGGAGTAAAGGACAGGGGAGTTACAATGAGCAGTTCTTC.

V gene TRBV7-9 combines with J gene TRBJ1-1; tentative D call: TRBD1 (5 bases). Trimming shortened V by 7 bases and J by 5 bases, and 17 bases separated the two germline ends. The CDR3 is made up of 14 amino acids. Germline V CDR1 and CDR2: SEHNR, FQNEAQ (reference sequence). For the CDR3, the DNA is TGTGCCAGCACCCCGGGACGGGGAACAACTGAAGCTTTCTTT. Translation: CASTPGRGTTEAFF.

This clone was found once. The J gene is TRBJ2-3, the V gene TRBV9, with 9 bases aligning to TRBD2. The CDR3 is 15 residues long. The ends lost 3 bases at V and 3 bases at J; junction bases unmatched: 5. Germline V lookup: CDR1 SGDLS, CDR2 YYNGEE. The CDR3 here is CASSDSGSRTDTQYF. The CDR3 coding sequence is TGTGCCAGCAGCGATAGCGGGAGTAGAACAGATACGCAGTATTTT.

The chain carries TRBV19 and TRBJ2-6; TRBD2 might be the D (6 bases). Germline-derived CDR1 and CDR2 are LNHDA and SQIVND (reference sequence). V lost 5 bases and J lost 4, with 12 bases in between. The CDR3 covers 15 residues. Here the CDR3 DNA reads TGTGCCAGTAGTGGGCGGGGACTCGGGGCCAACGTCCTGACTTTC. Translated: CASSGRGLGANVLTF.

The J gene is TRBJ2-3, the V gene TRBV30; no clear D gene. Germline V gene sequence: CDR1 GTSNPN, CDR2 SVGIG (reference sequence). This CDR3 region has 14 residues. The V gene lost 4 bases and the J gene lost 2 bases, with 13 bases spanning the gap. The CDR3: CAWKLADDTDTQYF. In nucleotides, the CDR3 is TGTGCCTGGAAGTTGGCGGACGACACAGATACGCAGTATTTT.

Here the CDR3 DNA reads TGTGCCAGCAGTGAAAGGGCAGAGACCCAGTACTTC. Its protein product is CASSERAETQYF. The V and J genes are TRBV6-1 and TRBJ2-5; D not resolved. The CDR3 consists of 12 residues. CDR1 and CDR2 from the germline V gene are MNHNS and SASEGT. Trimming shortened V by 2 bases and J by 4 bases, and 5 bases separated the two germline ends.

V is TRBV27 and J is TRBJ2-4; D unclear. Trimming took 6 bases from V and 0 from J, leaving 12 bases between them. Per the germline V gene, CDR1 is MNHEY and CDR2 is SMNVEV (reference sequence). The CDR3 covers 15 residues. The CDR3 region is CASSRFTLAKNIQYF. CDR3 DNA: TGTGCCAGCAGCAGATTTACACTAGCCAAAAACATTCAGTACTTC.

The chain recombines TRBV6-6 with TRBJ1-4; D possibly corresponds to TRBD1 (5 bases). The CDR3 spans 15 residues. Germline V lookup: CDR1 MNHNY, CDR2 SVGAGI (reference sequence). The V end lost 6 bases, the J end lost 1 base, and 12 bases lay between the germline ends. In nucleotides, the CDR3 is TGTGCCAGCAGGGACGGGGGGAGAACTAATGAAAAACTGTTTTTT. It codes for CASRDGGRTNEKLFF.

The chain is built from TRBV18 and TRBJ1-3; no clear D. The V end lost 2 bases, the J end lost 1 base, and 12 bases lay between the germline ends. Germline V gene data show CDR1 as KGHSH and CDR2 as LQKENI. This CDR3 region has 16 residues. The CDR3 is CASSPEVLGSGNTIYF. The CDR3 coding sequence is TGTGCCAGCTCACCAGAGGTGTTGGGTTCTGGAAACACCATATATTTT.

V gene TRBV18 combines with J gene TRBJ2-2; D ambiguous. The CDR3 contains 13 residues. CDR1 KGHSH and CDR2 LQKENI come from the germline V gene. The V gene lost 5 bases and the J gene lost 4 bases, with 8 bases spanning the gap. DNA of the CDR3: TGTGCCAGCTCAGGGTCCTTCACCGGGGAGCTGTTTTTT. The encoded protein is CASSGSFTGELFF. Combining the CDR3 with reference TRBV18 and TRBJ2-2 gives the whole variable domain NAGVMQNPRHLVRRRGQEARLRCSPMKGHSHVYWYRQLPEEGLKFMVYLQKENIIDESGMPKERFSAEFPKEGPSILRIQQVVRGDSAAYFCASSGSFTGELFFGEGSRLTVL.

The rearrangement joins TRBV25-1 to TRBJ2-1, with D tentatively TRBD1 (5 bases). Trimming removed 4 bases from V and 0 bases from J, with 10 bases in between. Germline values: CDR1 MGHDK, CDR2 SYGVNS. The CDR3 runs to 15 residues. CDR3 sequence (DNA): TGTGCCAGCAGTGGGGGCCCTGGCTCCTACAATGAGCAGTTCTTC. This gives the protein CASSGGPGSYNEQFF.